Following are 6 T cell receptor beta chains from one sample sequenced in a study of cytomegalovirus exposure and HLA in healthy donors. PCR primers comprised 60 Vbeta and 13 Jbeta primers. The repertoire was sequenced with immunoSEQ multiplex PCR; TCRdb's copy has only in-frame clones and lacks some. The sample contains fewer than 150,000 clones, roughly 80% of which appear only once. Sequencing used PBMCs. The source of these receptors is a man aged 25-40 years in good health and CMV-seronegative.

The rearrangement uses TRBV13 and TRBJ2-1; 12 bases are a match to TRBD2. Germline CDR1 and CDR2: PRHDT and FYEKMQ (reference sequence). The CDR3 covers 16 residues. Trimming cost V 5 bases and J 3 bases; bases outside gene matches: 5. The CDR3 region has the DNA TGTGCCAGCAGCATAAGGACTAGCGGGAACTACAATGAGCAGTTCTTC. The encoded protein is CASSIRTSGNYNEQFF.

At least ten counts were recorded for this clone. V and J are TRBV6-1 and TRBJ2-1; the match to TRBD2 covers 8 bases. The CDR3 contains 15 residues. CDR1 is MNHNS and CDR2 is SASEGT in the germline V gene. The V and J ends lost 2 bases and 9 bases, in that order; junction bases with no gene match: 9. The CDR3 here is CASSELGGGPSEQFF. The CDR3 region has the DNA TGTGCCAGCAGTGAACTCGGCGGGGGGCCTAGTGAGCAGTTCTTC.

The chain recombines TRBV19 with TRBJ2-7; D not certain. CDR3 size: 15 residues. Trimming pared 3 bases from V and 3 bases from J, leaving 15 bases between. The germline V gene has CDR1 LNHDA and CDR2 SQIVND (reference sequence). CDR3 protein: CASSIVAQPFYEQYF. The CDR3 DNA follows: TGTGCCAGTAGTATCGTGGCACAACCCTTCTACGAGCAGTACTTC. Based on the CDR3 plus reference TRBV19 and TRBJ2-7, the full variable domain is DGGITQSPKYLFRKEGQNVTLSCEQNLNHDAMYWYRQDPGQGLRLIYYSQIVNDFQKGDIAEGYSVSREKKESFPLTVTSAQKNPTAFYLCASSIVAQPFYEQYFGPGTRLTVT.

This clone occurred once. This chain uses TRBV5-6 with TRBJ2-7; a weak D match, TRBD2 (6 bases). V was trimmed by 4 bases and J by 0 bases, leaving 11 bases between them. This CDR3 region has 14 residues. CDR1 is SGHDT and CDR2 is YYEEEE in the germline V gene. The CDR3: CASSAGLTSYEQYF. The CDR3 DNA reads as TGTGCCAGCAGCGCGGGACTGACCTCCTACGAGCAGTACTTC.

The V and J genes are TRBV28 and TRBJ1-1, with D possibly being TRBD1 (6 bases). Germline CDR1 is MDHEN and CDR2 is SYDVKM. Trimming shortened V by 6 bases and J by 5 bases, and 16 bases separated the two germline ends. The length of the CDR3 is 14 residues. CDR3 protein: CASSKGGAGTEAFF. In DNA form, the CDR3 reads TGTGCCAGCAGCAAAGGGGGGGCGGGGACTGAAGCTTTCTTT.

V and J are TRBV7-9 and TRBJ2-5, with TRBD1 identical over 7 bases. The junction had 7 bases not matched to a gene; V was cut back by 5 bases and J by 7 bases. Germline V lookup: CDR1 SEHNR, CDR2 FQNEAQ (reference sequence). The CDR3 totals 13 residues. CDR3 coding DNA: TGTGCCAGCAGCCGGGACAGCTTGAGGACCCAGTACTTC. Translated: CASSRDSLRTQYF.